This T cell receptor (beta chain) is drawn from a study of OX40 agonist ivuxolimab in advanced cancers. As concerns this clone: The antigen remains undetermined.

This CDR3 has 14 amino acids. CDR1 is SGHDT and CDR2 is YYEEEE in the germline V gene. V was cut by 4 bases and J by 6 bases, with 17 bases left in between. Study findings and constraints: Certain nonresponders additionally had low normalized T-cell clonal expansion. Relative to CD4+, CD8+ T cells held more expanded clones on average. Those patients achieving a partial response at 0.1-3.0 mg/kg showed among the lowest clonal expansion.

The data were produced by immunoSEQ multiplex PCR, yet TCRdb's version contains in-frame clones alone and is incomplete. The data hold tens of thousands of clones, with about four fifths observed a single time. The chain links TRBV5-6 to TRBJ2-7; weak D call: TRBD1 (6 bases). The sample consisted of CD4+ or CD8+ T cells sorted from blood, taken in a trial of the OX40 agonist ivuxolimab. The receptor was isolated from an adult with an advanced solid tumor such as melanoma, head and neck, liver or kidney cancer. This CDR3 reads CASSPGWGRSEQYF. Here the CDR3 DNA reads TGTGCCAGCAGCCCGGGGTGGGGGCGGTCCGAGCAGTACTTC.